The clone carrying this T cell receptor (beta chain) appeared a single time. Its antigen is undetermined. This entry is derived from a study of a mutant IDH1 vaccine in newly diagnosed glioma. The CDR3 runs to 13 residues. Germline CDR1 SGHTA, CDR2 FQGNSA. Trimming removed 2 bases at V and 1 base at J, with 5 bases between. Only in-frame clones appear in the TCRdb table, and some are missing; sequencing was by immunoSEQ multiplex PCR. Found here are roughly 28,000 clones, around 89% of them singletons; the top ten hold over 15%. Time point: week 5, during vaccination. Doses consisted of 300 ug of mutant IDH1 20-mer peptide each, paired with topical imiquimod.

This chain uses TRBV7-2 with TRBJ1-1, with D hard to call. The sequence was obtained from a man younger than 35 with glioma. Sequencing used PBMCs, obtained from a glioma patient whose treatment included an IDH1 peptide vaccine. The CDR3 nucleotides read TGTGCCAGCAGCTTATGGGAGAACACTGAAGCTTTCTTT. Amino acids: CASSLWENTEAFF.